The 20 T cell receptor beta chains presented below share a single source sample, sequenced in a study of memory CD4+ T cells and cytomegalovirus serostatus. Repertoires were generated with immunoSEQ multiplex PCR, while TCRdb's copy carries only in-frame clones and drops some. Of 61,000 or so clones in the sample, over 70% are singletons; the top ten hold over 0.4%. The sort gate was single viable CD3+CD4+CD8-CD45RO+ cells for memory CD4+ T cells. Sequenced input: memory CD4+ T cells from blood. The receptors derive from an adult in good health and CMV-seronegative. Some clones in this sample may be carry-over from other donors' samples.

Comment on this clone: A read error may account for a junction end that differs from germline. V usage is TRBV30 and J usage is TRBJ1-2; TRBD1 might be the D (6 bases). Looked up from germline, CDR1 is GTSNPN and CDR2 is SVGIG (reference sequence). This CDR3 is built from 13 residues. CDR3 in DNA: TGTGCCTGGAGTTATAACAGGGCCCGACGGATTATCTTC. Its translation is CAWSYNRARRIIF. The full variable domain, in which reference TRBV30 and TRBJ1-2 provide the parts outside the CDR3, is SQTIHQWPATLVQPVGSPLSLECTVEGTSNPNLYWYRQAAGRGLQLLFYSVGIGQISSEVPQNLSASRPQDRQFILSSKKLLLSDSGFYLCAWSYNRARRIIFGSGTRLTVV.

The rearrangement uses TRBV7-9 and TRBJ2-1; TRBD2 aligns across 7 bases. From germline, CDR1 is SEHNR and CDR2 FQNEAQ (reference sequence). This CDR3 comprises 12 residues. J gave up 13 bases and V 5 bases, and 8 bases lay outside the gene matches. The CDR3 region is CASSGRDSLQFF. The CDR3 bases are TGTGCCAGCAGCGGGAGGGACTCCTTACAGTTCTTC. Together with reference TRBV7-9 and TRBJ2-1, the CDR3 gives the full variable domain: DTGVSQNPRHKITKRGQNVTFRCDPISEHNRLYWYRQTLGQGPEFLTYFQNEAQLEKSRLLSDRFSAERPKGSFSTLEIQRTEQGDSAMYLCASSGRDSLQFFGPGTRLTVL.

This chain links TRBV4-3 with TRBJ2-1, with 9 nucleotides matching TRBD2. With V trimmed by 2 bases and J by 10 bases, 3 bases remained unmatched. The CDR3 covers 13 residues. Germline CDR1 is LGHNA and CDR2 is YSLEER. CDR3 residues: CASSQLLAGEQFF. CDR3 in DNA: TGCGCCAGCAGCCAACTCCTAGCGGGAGAGCAGTTCTTC.

Here the CDR3 DNA reads TGTGCCAGCAGCTTATCGTTTCAGGGCCAGTACTTC. The encoded protein is CASSLSFQGQYF. The rearrangement links TRBV7-2 to TRBJ2-5, with a weak D call TRBD1 (5 bases). The germline gives CDR1 SGHTA, CDR2 FQGNSA. Trimming pared 2 bases from V and 10 bases from J, leaving 11 bases between. CDR3 size: 12 residues.

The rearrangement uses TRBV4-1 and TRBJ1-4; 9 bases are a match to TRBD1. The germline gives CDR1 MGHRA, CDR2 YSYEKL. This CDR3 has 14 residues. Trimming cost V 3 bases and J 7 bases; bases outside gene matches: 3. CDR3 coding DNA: TGCGCCAGCAGCCACGTGGACAGGGGTGAAAAACTGTTTTTT. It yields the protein CASSHVDRGEKLFF.

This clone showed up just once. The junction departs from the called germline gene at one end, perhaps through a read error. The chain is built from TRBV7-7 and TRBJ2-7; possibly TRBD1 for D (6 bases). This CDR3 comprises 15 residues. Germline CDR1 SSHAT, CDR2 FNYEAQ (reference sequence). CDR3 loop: CASSHTRQDSYEQYF. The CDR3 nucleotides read TGTGCTAGCAGCCACACCCGACAGGACTCCTACGAGCAGTACTTC.

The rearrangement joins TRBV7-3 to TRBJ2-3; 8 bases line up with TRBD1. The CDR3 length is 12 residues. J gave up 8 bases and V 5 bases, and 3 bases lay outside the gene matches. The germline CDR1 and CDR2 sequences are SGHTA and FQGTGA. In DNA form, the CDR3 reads TGTGCCAGCAGCCCCGGACAGGGTACGCAGTATTTT. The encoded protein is CASSPGQGTQYF.

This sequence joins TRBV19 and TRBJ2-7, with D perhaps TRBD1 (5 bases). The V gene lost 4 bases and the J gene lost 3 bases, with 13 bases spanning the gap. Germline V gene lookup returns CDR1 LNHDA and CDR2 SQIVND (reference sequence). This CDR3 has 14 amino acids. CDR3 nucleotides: TGTGCCAGTAGTACGCAGGGCTTATACTACGAGCAGTACTTC. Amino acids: CASSTQGLYYEQYF. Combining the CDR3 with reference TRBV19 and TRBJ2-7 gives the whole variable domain DGGITQSPKYLFRKEGQNVTLSCEQNLNHDAMYWYRQDPGQGLRLIYYSQIVNDFQKGDIAEGYSVSREKKESFPLTVTSAQKNPTAFYLCASSTQGLYYEQYFGPGTRLTVT.

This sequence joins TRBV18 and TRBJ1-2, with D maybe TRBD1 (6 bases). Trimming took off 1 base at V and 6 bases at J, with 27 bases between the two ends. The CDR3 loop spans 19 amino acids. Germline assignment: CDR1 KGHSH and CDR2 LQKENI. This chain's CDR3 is CASSPRGRTVIVDLDGYTF. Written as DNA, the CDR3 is TGTGCCAGCTCACCACGAGGGCGGACAGTTATCGTTGATTTGGATGGCTACACCTTC. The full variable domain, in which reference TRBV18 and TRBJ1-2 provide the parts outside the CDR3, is NAGVMQNPRHLVRRRGQEARLRCSPMKGHSHVYWYRQLPEEGLKFMVYLQKENIIDESGMPKERFSAEFPKEGPSILRIQQVVRGDSAAYFCASSPRGRTVIVDLDGYTFGSGTRLTVV.

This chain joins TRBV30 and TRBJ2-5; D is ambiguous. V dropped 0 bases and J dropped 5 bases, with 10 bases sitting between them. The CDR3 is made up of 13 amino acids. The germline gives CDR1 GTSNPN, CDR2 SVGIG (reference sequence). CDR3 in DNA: TGTGCCTGGAGTGTAGCCTACCGGGAGACCCAGTACTTC. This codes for CAWSVAYRETQYF. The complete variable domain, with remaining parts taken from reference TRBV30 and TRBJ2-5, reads SQTIHQWPATLVQPVGSPLSLECTVEGTSNPNLYWYRQAAGRGLQLLFYSVGIGQISSEVPQNLSASRPQDRQFILSSKKLLLSDSGFYLCAWSVAYRETQYFGPGTRLLVL.

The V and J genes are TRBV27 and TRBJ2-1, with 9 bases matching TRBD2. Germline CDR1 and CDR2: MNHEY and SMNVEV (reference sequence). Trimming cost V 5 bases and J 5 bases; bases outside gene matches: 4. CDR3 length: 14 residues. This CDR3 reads CASSRGRGNNEQFF. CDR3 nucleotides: TGTGCCAGCAGTCGCGGGAGGGGGAACAATGAGCAGTTCTTC.

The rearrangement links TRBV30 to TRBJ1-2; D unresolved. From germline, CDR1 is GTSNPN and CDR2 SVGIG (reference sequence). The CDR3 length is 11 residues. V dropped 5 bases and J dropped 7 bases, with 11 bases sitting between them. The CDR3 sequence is CAWSIGSGYTF. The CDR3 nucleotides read TGTGCCTGGTCTATAGGAAGTGGCTACACCTTC.

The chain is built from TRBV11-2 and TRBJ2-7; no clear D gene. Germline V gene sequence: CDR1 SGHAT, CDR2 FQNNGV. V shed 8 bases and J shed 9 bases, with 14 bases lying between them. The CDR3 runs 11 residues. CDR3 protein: CASGPFHPQYF. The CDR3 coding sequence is TGTGCCAGCGGACCGTTTCACCCGCAGTACTTC. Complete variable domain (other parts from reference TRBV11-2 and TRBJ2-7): EAGVAQSPRYKIIEKRQSVAFWCNPISGHATLYWYQQILGQGPKLLIQFQNNGVVDDSQLPKDRFSAERLKGVDSTLKIQPAKLEDSAVYLCASGPFHPQYFGPGTRLTVT.

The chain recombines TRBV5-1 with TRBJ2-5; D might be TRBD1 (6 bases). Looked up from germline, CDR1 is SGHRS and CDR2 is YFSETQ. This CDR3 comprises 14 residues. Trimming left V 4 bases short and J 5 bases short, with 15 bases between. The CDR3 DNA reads TGCGCCAGCAGCCCGGGACAACCCAGGGAGACCCAGTACTTC. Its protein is CASSPGQPRETQYF.

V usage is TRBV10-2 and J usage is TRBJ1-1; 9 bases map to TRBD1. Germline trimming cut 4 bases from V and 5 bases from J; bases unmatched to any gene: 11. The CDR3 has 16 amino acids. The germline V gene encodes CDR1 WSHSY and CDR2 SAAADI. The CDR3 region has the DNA TGCGCCAGCAGTGCGGGGGGGACAGGGCTTAGGACTGAAGCTTTCTTT. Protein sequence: CASSAGGTGLRTEAFF.

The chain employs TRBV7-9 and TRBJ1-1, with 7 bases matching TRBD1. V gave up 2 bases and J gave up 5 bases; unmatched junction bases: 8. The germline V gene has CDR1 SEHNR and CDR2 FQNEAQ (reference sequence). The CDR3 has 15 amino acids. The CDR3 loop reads CASSLSRGRGTEAFF. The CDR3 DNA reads TGTGCCAGCAGCTTATCAAGGGGGCGCGGGACTGAAGCTTTCTTT.

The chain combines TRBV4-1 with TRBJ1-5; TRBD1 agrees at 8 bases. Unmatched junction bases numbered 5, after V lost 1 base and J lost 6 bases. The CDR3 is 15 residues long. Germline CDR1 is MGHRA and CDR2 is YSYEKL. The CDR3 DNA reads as TGCGCCAGCAGCCAAGGCGACAGGGGACTTCAGCCCCAGCATTTT. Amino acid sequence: CASSQGDRGLQPQHF.

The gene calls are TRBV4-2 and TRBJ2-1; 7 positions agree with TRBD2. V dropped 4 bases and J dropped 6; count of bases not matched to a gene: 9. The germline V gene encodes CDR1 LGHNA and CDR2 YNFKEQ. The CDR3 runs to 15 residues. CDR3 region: CASSLPAGLGNEQFF. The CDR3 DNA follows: TGTGCCAGCAGCCTCCCAGCGGGATTGGGCAATGAGCAGTTCTTC.

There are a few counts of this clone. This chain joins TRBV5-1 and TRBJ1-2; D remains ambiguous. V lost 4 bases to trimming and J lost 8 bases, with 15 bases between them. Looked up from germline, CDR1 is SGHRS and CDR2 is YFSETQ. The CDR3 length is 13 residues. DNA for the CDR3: TGCGCCAGCAGCCCGAGAGCTAATTACGGCTACACCTTC. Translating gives CASSPRANYGYTF.

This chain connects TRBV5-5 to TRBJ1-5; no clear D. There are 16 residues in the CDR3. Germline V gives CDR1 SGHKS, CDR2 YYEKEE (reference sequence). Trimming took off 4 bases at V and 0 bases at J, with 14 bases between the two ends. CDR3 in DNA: TGTGCCAGCAGCCCCATGCAGGCCCCTAGCAATCAGCCCCAGCATTTT. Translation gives CASSPMQAPSNQPQHF.